The present TCR beta chain was sequenced within a study of blood T cell repertoires in COVID-19. Across the whole study: COVID-19 samples collected from the United States, Italy and Spain covered acute and convalescent phases. PBMCs, B-cell-depleted T cells, or T cells provided the cDNA or gDNA that made up the material.

This CDR3 has 14 residues. Germline assignment: CDR1 SGHRS and CDR2 YFSETQ. V was pared by 4 bases and J by 7 bases, with 3 bases of the junction left unmatched. Original handling: Reference gene primer amplification in the assay estimated nucleated cell counts. This table comes from immunoSEQ multiplex PCR, and its TCRdb copy is limited to in-frame clones, with some not included. From that table come the V and J calls and clone size; the DNA was used to work out D and trimming. The sample contains about 46,000 clones, approximately 86% of which appear only once. The chain recombines TRBV5-1 with TRBJ1-6; 9 bases fit TRBD1. Sequences were obtained from peripheral blood. This receptor was obtained from a man between 60 and 70 years old with active or convalescent COVID-19. CDR3 bases: TGCGCCAGCAGCCTGGGACAGGGAAATTCACCCCTCCACTTT. Amino acids: CASSLGQGNSPLHF. Full variable domain (missing parts from reference TRBV5-1 and TRBJ1-6): KAGVTQTPRYLIKTRGQQVTLSCSPISGHRSVSWYQQTPGQGLQFLFEYFSETQRNKGNFPGRFSGRQFSNSRSEMNVSTLELGDSALYLCASSLGQGNSPLHFGNGTRLTVT.